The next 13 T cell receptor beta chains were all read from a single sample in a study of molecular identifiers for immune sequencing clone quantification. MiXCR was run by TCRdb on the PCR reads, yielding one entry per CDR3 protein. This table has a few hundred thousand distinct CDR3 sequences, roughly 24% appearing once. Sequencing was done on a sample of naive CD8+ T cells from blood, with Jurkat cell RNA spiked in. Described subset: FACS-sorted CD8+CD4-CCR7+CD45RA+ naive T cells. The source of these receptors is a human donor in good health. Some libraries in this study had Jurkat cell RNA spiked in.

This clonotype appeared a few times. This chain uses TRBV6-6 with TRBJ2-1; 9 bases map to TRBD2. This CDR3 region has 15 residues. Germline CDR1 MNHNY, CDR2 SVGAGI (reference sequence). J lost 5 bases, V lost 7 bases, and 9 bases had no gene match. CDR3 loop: CASTLTQRGDNEQFF. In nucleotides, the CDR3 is TGTGCCAGCACCCTGACTCAGCGGGGGGACAATGAGCAGTTCTTC.

CDR3 protein: CAVRGGTYNEQFF. CDR3 DNA sequence: TGTGCCGTGCGGGGGGGTACCTACAATGAGCAGTTCTTC. V usage is TRBV6-2 or TRBV6-3 and J usage is TRBJ2-1; the match to TRBD2 covers 9 bases. The germline V gene encodes CDR1 MNHEY and CDR2 SVGEGT. There are 13 residues in the CDR3. V lost 11 bases, J lost 2 bases, and 4 bases stayed unmatched.

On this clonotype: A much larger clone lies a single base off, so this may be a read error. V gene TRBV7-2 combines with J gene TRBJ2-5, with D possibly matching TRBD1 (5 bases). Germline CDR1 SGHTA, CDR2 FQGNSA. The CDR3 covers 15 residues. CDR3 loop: CACSLGAGPFWAQYF. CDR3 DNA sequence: TGTGCCTGCAGCCTTGGGGCAGGGCCTTTTTGGGCCCAGTACTTC.

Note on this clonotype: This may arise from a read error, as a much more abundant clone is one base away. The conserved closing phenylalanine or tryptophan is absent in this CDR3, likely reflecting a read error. The CDR3 protein is CASSQSRGRDTEAFS. The CDR3 DNA follows: TGCGCCAGCAGCCAGAGCCGAGGGAGGGACACTGAAGCTTTCTCT. The rearrangement links TRBV4-1 to TRBJ1-1, with no clear D. V dropped 3 bases and J dropped 3 bases, with 14 bases sitting between them. The CDR3 is 15 amino acids. Germline V gene data show CDR1 as MGHRA and CDR2 as YSYEKL.

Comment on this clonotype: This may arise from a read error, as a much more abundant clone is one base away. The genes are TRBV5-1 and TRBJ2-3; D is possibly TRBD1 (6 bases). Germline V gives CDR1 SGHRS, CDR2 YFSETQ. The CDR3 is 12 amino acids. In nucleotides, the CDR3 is TGCGTCAGCAGCAAGACAGGAGATACGCAGTATTTT. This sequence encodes CVSSKTGDTQYF. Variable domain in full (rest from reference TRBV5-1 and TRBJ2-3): KAGVTQTPRYLIKTRGQQVTLSCSPISGHRSVSWYQQTPGQGLQFLFEYFSETQRNKGNFPGRFSGRQFSNSRSEMNVSTLELGDSALYLCVSSKTGDTQYFGPGTRLTVL.

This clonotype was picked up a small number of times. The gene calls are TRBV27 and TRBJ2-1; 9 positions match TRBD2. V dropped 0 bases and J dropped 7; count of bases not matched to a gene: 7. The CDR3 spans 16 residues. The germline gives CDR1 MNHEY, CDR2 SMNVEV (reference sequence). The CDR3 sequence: CASSLSVIAGVNEQFF. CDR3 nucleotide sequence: TGTGCCAGCAGTTTATCGGTGATAGCGGGGGTGAATGAGCAGTTCTTC.

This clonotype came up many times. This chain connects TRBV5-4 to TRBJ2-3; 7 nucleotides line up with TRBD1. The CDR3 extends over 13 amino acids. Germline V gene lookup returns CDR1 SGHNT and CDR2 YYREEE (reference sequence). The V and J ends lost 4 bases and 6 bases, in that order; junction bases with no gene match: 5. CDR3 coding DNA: TGTGCCAGCAGCCACGAGGGGGCCGATACGCAGTATTTT. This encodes CASSHEGADTQYF.

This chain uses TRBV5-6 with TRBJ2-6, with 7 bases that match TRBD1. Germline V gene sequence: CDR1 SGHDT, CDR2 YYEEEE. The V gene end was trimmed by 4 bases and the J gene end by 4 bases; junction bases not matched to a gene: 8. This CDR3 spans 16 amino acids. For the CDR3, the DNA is TGTGCCAGCAGCCCGACAGGGTGGGTGGGGGCCAACGTCCTGACTTTC. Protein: CASSPTGWVGANVLTF.

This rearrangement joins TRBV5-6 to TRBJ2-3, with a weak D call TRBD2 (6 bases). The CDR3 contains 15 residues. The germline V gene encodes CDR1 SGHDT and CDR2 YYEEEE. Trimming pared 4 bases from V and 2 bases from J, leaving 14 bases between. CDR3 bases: TGTGCCAGCAGCATGGGGGGTCTACACACAGATACGCAGTATTTT. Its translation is CASSMGGLHTDTQYF.

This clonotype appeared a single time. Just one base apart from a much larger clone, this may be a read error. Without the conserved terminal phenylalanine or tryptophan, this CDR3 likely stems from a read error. CDR3 sequence: CASSREQGNTEAFS. CDR3 sequence (DNA): TGCGCCAGCAGCCGTGAACAGGGGAACACTGAAGCTTTCTCT. This chain joins TRBV5-1 and TRBJ1-1, with D possibly being TRBD1 (6 bases). V shed 4 bases and J shed 1 base, with 11 bases lying between them. The CDR3 is made up of 14 amino acids. The V gene's germline CDR1 is SGHRS and CDR2 YFSETQ.

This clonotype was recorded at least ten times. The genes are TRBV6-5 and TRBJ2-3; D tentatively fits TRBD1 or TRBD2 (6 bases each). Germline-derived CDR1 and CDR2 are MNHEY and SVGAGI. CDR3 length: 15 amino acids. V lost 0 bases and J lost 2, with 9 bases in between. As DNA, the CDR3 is TGTGCCAGCAGTTACTCGGGGGGCCCCACAGATACGCAGTATTTT. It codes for CASSYSGGPTDTQYF.

CDR3 DNA sequence: TGTGCCAGCAGCTTAATGGGTTCCGGGCAGGGTGTAGCTTTCTTT. It codes for CASSLMGSGQGVAFF. This chain links TRBV7-3 with TRBJ1-1; tentatively, D is TRBD1 (5 bases). Trimming removed 1 base at V and 10 bases at J, with 19 bases between. The CDR3 loop spans 15 amino acids. CDR1 SGHTA and CDR2 FQGTGA come from the germline V gene.

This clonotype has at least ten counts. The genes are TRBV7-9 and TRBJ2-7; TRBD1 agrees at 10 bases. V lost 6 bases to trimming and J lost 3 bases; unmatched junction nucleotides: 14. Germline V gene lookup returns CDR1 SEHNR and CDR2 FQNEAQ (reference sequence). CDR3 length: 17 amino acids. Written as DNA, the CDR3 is TGTGCCAGCAGTCCCGGGACAGGGGCGACCGACCGCTACGAGCAGTACTTC. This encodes CASSPGTGATDRYEQYF.